This T cell receptor (beta chain) was sequenced in a study of cytomegalovirus exposure and HLA in healthy donors (dated by TCRdb to 2016 to 2017). Concerning the study at large: An earlier analysis of several hundred of the donors reported 250 to 300 Gb of sequence data and roughly 100 million unique TCR beta sequences from 150 million to 200 million T cells. Donor age, sex, ethnicity and CMV serostatus were compiled alongside the repertoire data. The study combined high-throughput TCR immunosequencing, statistical association of individual TCRs with disease status, and machine learning to predict cytomegalovirus infection status. In a later analysis, previously published TCR beta repertoires from several hundred donors were re-analyzed and high-resolution HLA genotyping was added so that TCR occurrence patterns could be studied. Roughly five DR-DQ haplotypes were handled as single units for association and clustering, since linkage in the cohort was strong. The study was designed to test whether signatures of past pathogen exposure could be identified by cataloging public T cell receptors. An earlier analysis of approximately 580 of the donors used high-throughput TCR beta sequencing to judge whether each TCR beta V gene segment behaved as functional or pseudogenic. The number of donors typed differed by locus, with about 629-630 for A, B, C, DRB1 and DQB1, over 500 for DQA1, 600 to 610 for DPA1, and approximately 470 for DPB1. Every repertoire in the discovery cohort had been generated on one and the same sequencing platform. The genetic ancestry cluster associated with self-reported Caucasian donors included over 65% of the 300 to 400 genotyped donors. The T cell repertoires of 666 subjects were profiled by immunosequencing and related to cytomegalovirus serostatus. Class I and class II HLA loci were covered by the typing at four-digit resolution. Among about 360 genotyped donors of the cohort, an average of about 240,000 unique TCR beta nucleotide sequences were sequenced per donor, roughly 20% of them non-productive. A later genetic analysis used genome-wide SNP genotypes for 398 of the 666 donors, treating that subset as a discovery cohort. Rather than using new phenotypic data, the later analysis identified candidate immune exposures from TCR beta sequences and from how often those sequences occurred across donors. A separate validation cohort of about 110 different subjects was used in addition to the 666-subject first cohort. About 330 gigabases of sequencing data and 70 million to 95 million unique TCR sequences made up an early release that covered 500 to 650 HLA-typed donors. What the study reported, not specific to this receptor: According to a later genetic analysis, donors in an Asian-associated ancestry cluster had fewer N-insertions in productive TCRs than the approximately 650-donor mean. Strong co-occurrence of HLA alleles, especially DR and DQ, made assigning TCR associations to individual alleles difficult. A few of the identified cytomegalovirus-associated TCR beta chains were confirmed in vitro to be specific for cytomegalovirus antigens. Most CMV-associated TCR beta chains appeared to be HLA-restricted in a later analysis, and the HLA associations seemed to be driven largely by CMV exposure. Linkage disequilibrium might explain the correlated functional status among segregating V segments, but an unknown experimental factor could not be ruled out. The only immune exposure information available for the cohort was CMV serostatus. This cohort had only TCR beta chains sequenced, and the lack of alpha or paired-chain data limited which features could be detected. The authors suggested that the approach could potentially be generalized to other disease states and immunological phenotypes. Specific HLA alleles were associated with roughly 17,000 TCR beta sequences at a false discovery rate of 0.05 in a later analysis. A later genetic analysis associated a missense DCLRE1C variant with V-gene and J-gene trimming of TCR beta chains, and an independent cohort replicated the association. While some public TCRs were present in many individuals, most TCR sequences turned up only very rarely across donors. A further reported finding was that TCR beta sequences accurately predicted the HLA-A and HLA-B alleles for most subjects in the first cohort. In a later analysis, HLA-associated TCR beta chains showed more clonal expansion and lower generation probabilities than non-associated chains that were equally common. Because some donors lacked HLA typing at each locus, the association tests relied only on the typed subset. According to a later analysis, TCR association rates differed among HLA loci, with DRB1 alleles showing the most associated TCRs and HLA-C alleles showing the fewest. Presence/absence analyses assumed roughly uniform sequencing depth across donors, an assumption that may not hold. A cluster of highly shared sequence variants was judged likely to be a technical artifact of the sequencing pipeline. The study gave a list of more than 150 TCR beta chains associated with cytomegalovirus. Because counts were too low, roughly 16 rarely observed V segments, including chromosome 9 orphons, were excluded from the earlier analysis of several hundred of the donors. In a later analysis, several top co-occurrence clusters were reported to appear linked to parvovirus B19, influenza, CMV and Epstein-Barr virus. In an earlier analysis of some 500 of the donors, most TCR beta V segments appeared in productive rearrangements about 90% or about 30% of the time, broadly matching IMGT annotations. Because the 87-base-pair reads could not distinguish some IMGT-functional V segments, including TRBV6-2 and TRBV6-3, those segments were excluded. The classifier was reported to diagnose cytomegalovirus status with high specificity and sensitivity in both the original and validation cohorts.

The cohort was made up of approximately 670 healthy bone marrow donors. All cohort members were sampled while nominally healthy, although unrecorded immune exposures were likely present. The donor tested CMV seronegative, placing the donor among the 352 seronegative members of the cohort. Each donor provided a peripheral blood sample, and peripheral blood mononuclear cells were used for TCR beta sequencing. The Qiagen DNeasy Blood Extraction Kit was used to extract genomic DNA from the blood cell samples. Library method: the immunoSEQ multiplex PCR assay. For the multiplex PCR, a mixture combining 60 forward primers for TCR Vbeta segments and 13 reverse primers for TCR Jbeta segments was used. A multiplex PCR assay on genomic DNA amplified the CDR3 region of rearranged TCR beta genes. The Illumina HiSeq System was used to sequence the amplified TCR beta libraries as 87-base-pair reads. As for how the authors treated the data: Across the 500 to 850 repertoires, a later analysis counted tens of millions of unique TCR beta chains, around 11 million of which were shared by at least two donors. Raw reads were error-corrected and collapsed into unique sequences with a nearest-neighbor algorithm that merged closely related sequences to remove PCR and sequencing errors. Alignment of CDR3 sequences to IMGT reference sequences was used to assign V, D and J gene segments. For a sequence to be retained, a match of at least six nucleotides to both a V gene segment and a J gene segment was required. A rearrangement was called productive if the CDR3 had no stop codons and remained in frame with V and J, and every other rearrangement was called non-productive. Following IMGT convention, CDR3 was defined as the stretch from the second conserved V-encoded cysteine up to the conserved J-encoded phenylalanine. The earlier analysis of more than 450 of the donors excluded sequences that lacked an unambiguous match to a single V gene segment. In an earlier analysis of around 600 of the donors, V segments were called functional above 56.7% productive rearrangements and were called segregating when the between-donor standard deviation exceeded 5%. To diagnose cytomegalovirus status from the catalog of TCR beta chain sequences, a statistical classification framework was built. In a later analysis, V and J genes were assigned by comparing TCR nucleotide sequences against IMGT/GENE-DB human TR gene sequences. Using the TCRdist pipeline, a later analysis assigned CDR3 sequences along with most-parsimonious VDJ recombination scenarios. In a later analysis, every TCR beta chain was defined by the combination of its CDR3 amino acid sequence and its V-gene family, and reads without a unique V-gene family were dropped. To address suspected cross-contamination and a sequencing artifact, a later analysis removed roughly 640 highly shared, low-generation-probability nucleotide sequences. In a later analysis, a clonal expansion index for each public chain was calculated from normalized within-repertoire ranks of inferred template counts. Generation probabilities in a later analysis came from a VDJ recombination model fitted to out-of-frame rearrangements, and those results were checked against IGoR. In a later analysis, hypergeometric tests were used to score TCR-TCR, TCR-HLA and TCR-CMV co-occurrence, with a repertoire-size bias correction applied to TCR pairs. A later analysis estimated false discovery rates by permuting HLA or CMV assignments 20 times. In a later analysis, co-occurring TCRs were grouped with DBSCAN, and TCRdist sequence similarity was added when clustering was performed within HLA-allele-positive subsets. Repertoires with fewer than 30,000 or more than 120,000 public chains, plus five repertoires with anomalous nucleotide sharing, were excluded from co-occurrence clustering. TCRdb's version of the immuneACCESS table is confined to in-frame rearrangements and falls short of the full clone set. An unresolved V gene accounts for under half of the shortfall where checked; the remainder is of unknown origin. D and trimming come from the DNA, and the V and J calls and clone size come from that table. This sample is represented by 75,000 to 100,000 clones; 60% to 80% of them were singletons. The ten largest clones take up around 8.4% of the sample.

The CDR3 measures 16 amino acids from cysteine to phenylalanine. Kept here is only the CDR3 DNA, which spans 48 bases and is read in frame from base 1. V is clipped by 4 bases and J by 5 bases, and the sequence between their germline boundaries is 18 bases long. Looking up the germline V gene yields CDR1 KGHSH and CDR2 LQKENI. On this clone: Its binding antigen is unknown. No much larger clone is present one base from it, and per-base qualities are unavailable.

The clonotype was recovered from a man aged 55 to 69 in good health and CMV-seronegative. The chain links TRBV18 with TRBJ2-1; TRBD1 is a possible D gene, resting on 6 matching bases. The sequencing input was PBMCs. The bases read TGTGCCAGCTCACTCACCGTGGCAGGGGATGACAATGAGCAGTTCTTC. The resulting protein is CASSLTVAGDDNEQFF.